This entry features one T cell receptor beta chain sequence. The V end lost 5 bases, the J end lost 7 bases, and 15 bases lay between the germline ends. The germline V gene encodes CDR1 SEHNR and CDR2 FQNEAQ (reference sequence). The CDR3 consists of 14 residues. The source of the sample is a study of shared T cell receptors in the human thymus. TCRdb keeps only in-frame clones here, not all; method: immunoSEQ multiplex PCR. The sample lists hundreds of thousands of clones; approximately 89% were seen once. This sample also appeared in a second study, on human thymus T cells. That work contributes: Donor material was obtained from healthy Finnish infants undergoing corrective surgery for congenital heart defects. Thymus tissue for the work was resected from patients undergoing corrective heart surgery. Biased V and J segment usage appeared in thymus and peripheral blood.

The specimen was thymocytes. This rearrangement joins TRBV7-9 to TRBJ1-5; D remains ambiguous. The TCR comes from a boy in the first two years of life with a congenital heart defect. DNA for the CDR3: TGTGCCAGCAGCGCACCCGGGGTGAGGCAGCCCCAGCATTTT. It yields the protein CASSAPGVRQPQHF.